The present TCR beta chain was sequenced within a study of early T cells in non-severe SARS-CoV-2 infection. Individual cDNA molecules received unique molecular identifiers. A single record per CDR3 protein comes from TCRdb applying MiXCR to the 5' RACE reads. The repertoire holds 66,000 or so distinct CDR3 sequences, roughly a tenth seen once, with 1.7% in the top ten. This TCR came from an adult who was a healthcare worker with PCR-confirmed SARS-CoV-2 infection or an uninfected control (not recorded which). Sequencing was done on a sample of whole blood.

CDR3 amino acids: CASSQVVPAGSLSYEQYF. The CDR3 region has the DNA TGTGCCAGCAGCCAAGTCGTCCCCGCAGGGAGCCTCTCCTACGAGCAGTACTTC. V usage is TRBV3-1 and J usage is TRBJ2-7; TRBD1 or TRBD2 may be the D gene (5 bases each). V was shortened by 1 base and J by 0 bases, with 19 bases between the two germline ends. This CDR3 is built from 18 residues. Germline CDR1 LGHDT, CDR2 YNNKEL (reference sequence).